This T cell receptor (beta chain) comes out of a study of beta chain features in type 1 diabetes. Study-level results: Diminished insertions and augmented deletions at VDJ junctions characterized type 1 diabetes patients. Moderately but significantly shorter TCRB CDR3s were found in Type 1 diabetes patients in all four CD4+ subsets.

Every sorted population was more than 95% pure. In germline, CDR1 is SGHRS, CDR2 YFSETQ. V lost 2 bases, J lost 3 bases, and 1 base stayed unmatched. The CDR3 sequence is 14 residues long. This clone appeared a few times. What it binds is unknown. The entirety of the isolated RNA underwent reverse transcription, so expressed TCRB transcripts were sequenced. Sequencing used immunoSEQ multiplex PCR; TCRdb keeps in-frame clones, though not all of them. In the table there are 900,000 or so clones, about a sixth of which are singletons. The rearrangement links TRBV5-1 to TRBJ2-3, with 9 bases matching TRBD2. This TCR came from a woman aged 18-29 years in good health. The sequenced sample was naive CD4+ T cells from blood. Here the CDR3 DNA reads TGCGCCAGCAGCTTCGGACTAGCGACAGATACGCAGTATTTT. Amino acids: CASSFGLATDTQYF.